A selection of T cell receptor beta chains follows, all from one sample in a study of beta chain features in type 1 diabetes. Repertoires were generated with immunoSEQ multiplex PCR, while TCRdb's copy carries only in-frame clones and drops some. The data contain around 240,000 clones, roughly 9.6% of them singletons. Sequenced sample: naive CD4+ T cells from blood. Receptors were obtained from a woman aged 18-35 years in good health. Both conserved end residues are part of each CDR3. A D gene is named only where the DNA matches it firmly. Where a row states a size, it is once, few, many or the class of an expanded clone; other rows omit it.

cdr3_aa cdr3_nt j_call v_call clone_size d_call
CASSRDRGEYGYTF TGTGCCAGCAGCAGGGACAGGGGAGAGTATGGCTACACCTTC TRBJ1-2 TRBV7-9 few TRBD1
CASSGGDYLGTQYF TGTGCCAGCAGCGGGGGGGACTACCTAGGGACCCAGTACTTC TRBJ2-5 TRBV7-7 . TRBD2
CASSLGPAGGETQYF TGTGCCAGCAGCTTAGGGCCCGCCGGCGGGGAGACCCAGTACTTC TRBJ2-5 TRBV11-1 . .
CASSLGQIYGYTF TGTGCCAGCAGCCTGGGACAGATCTATGGCTACACCTTC TRBJ1-2 TRBV6-5 . TRBD1
CASSQPPRNTGELFF TGCGCCAGCAGCCAGCCGCCGAGGAACACCGGGGAGCTGTTTTTT TRBJ2-2 TRBV4-1 few .
CASSFYIEGYTF TGTGCCAGCAGCTTCTATATTGAAGGCTACACCTTC TRBJ1-2 TRBV5-6 . .
CASSDRLTREEQYF TGTGCCAGCAGCGACCGCCTCACGAGGGAAGAGCAGTACTTC TRBJ2-7 TRBV11-1 few .
CASSDTGNYGYTF TGTGCCAGCAGCGACACAGGGAACTATGGCTACACCTTC TRBJ1-2 TRBV6-1 . .
CASSFGDQPQHF TGTGCCAGCAGCTTCGGGGATCAGCCCCAGCATTTT TRBJ1-5 TRBV5-5 . .
CASSVTGATGELFF TGCGCCAGCAGCGTAACAGGGGCCACCGGGGAGCTGTTTTTT TRBJ2-2 TRBV5-1 . TRBD1
CASSVMTGGSAMNTEAFF TGTGCCAGCAGCGTAATGACAGGGGGCTCGGCAATGAACACTGAAGCTTTCTTT TRBJ1-1 TRBV9 few TRBD1
CAISDPGSDAFF TGTGCCATCAGTGACCCGGGGTCAGACGCTTTCTTT TRBJ1-1 TRBV10-3 . .
CASSWTGNTEAFF TGTGCCAGCAGCTGGACAGGGAACACTGAAGCTTTCTTT TRBJ1-1 TRBV7-2 . TRBD1
CASSPLGGAEAFF TGCGCCAGCAGCCCGTTAGGAGGGGCTGAAGCTTTCTTT TRBJ1-1 TRBV5-1 few .
CATSRGLAGVGDTQYF TGTGCCACCAGCAGGGGACTAGCGGGAGTTGGAGATACGCAGTATTTT TRBJ2-3 TRBV15 . TRBD2
CASSDGLANEQFF TGCGCCAGCAGCGACGGACTAGCCAATGAGCAGTTCTTC TRBJ2-1 TRBV5-1 few TRBD2
CASSLGAGGILNEQFF TGTGCCAGCAGCTTAGGGGCGGGGGGGATACTCAATGAGCAGTTCTTC TRBJ2-1 TRBV11-1 . TRBD2
CASSLVASGLNNEQFF TGTGCCAGCAGCTTAGTAGCTAGCGGATTGAACAATGAGCAGTTCTTC TRBJ2-1 TRBV11-2 . TRBD2
CASSETGGPGTEAFF TGTGCCAGTAGTGAAACGGGGGGCCCGGGCACTGAAGCTTTCTTT TRBJ1-1 TRBV19 few .
CASRGTGGAGQTYEQYF TGTGCCAGCAGAGGGACAGGAGGAGCGGGGCAAACCTACGAGCAGTACTTC TRBJ2-7 TRBV25-1 . .
CASSPGPGGNYGYTF TGTGCCAGCAGCCCCGGCCCGGGGGGGAACTATGGCTACACCTTC TRBJ1-2 TRBV2 few .
CASSLKAGVGEQFF TGTGCCAGCAGCTTAAAAGCGGGAGTGGGTGAGCAGTTCTTC TRBJ2-1 TRBV7-2 many TRBD2
CASSQDPGGSNQPQHF TGCGCCAGCAGCCAAGACCCAGGGGGTAGCAATCAGCCCCAGCATTTT TRBJ1-5 TRBV4-1 few TRBD1
CASSDSSYEQYF TGTGCCAGCAGTGACTCCTCCTACGAGCAGTACTTC TRBJ2-7 TRBV2 few .
CASSLYRDQPQHF TGTGCCAGCAGTTTATACAGGGATCAGCCCCAGCATTTT TRBJ1-5 TRBV6-5 . .
CASSLRLRRAGELFF TGTGCCAGCAGTTTACGACTCCGACGGGCCGGGGAGCTGTTTTTT TRBJ2-2 TRBV27 . .
CAWSYPPVSGYTF TGTGCCTGGAGTTACCCTCCCGTGAGCGGCTACACCTTC TRBJ1-2 TRBV30 . .
CASSYSSYRGATEAFF TGTGCCAGCAGTTACTCGAGTTACAGGGGGGCGACTGAAGCTTTCTTT TRBJ1-1 TRBV6-5 few TRBD1
CSASGTAEAFF TGCAGTGCTAGTGGAACAGCTGAAGCTTTCTTT TRBJ1-1 TRBV20-1 few .
CASSIADRRTEAFF TGTGCCAGTAGTATAGCGGACAGACGTACTGAAGCTTTCTTT TRBJ1-1 TRBV19 . .
CSVPRQGWNTEAFF TGCAGCGTCCCCAGACAGGGGTGGAACACTGAAGCTTTCTTT TRBJ1-1 TRBV29-1 few TRBD1